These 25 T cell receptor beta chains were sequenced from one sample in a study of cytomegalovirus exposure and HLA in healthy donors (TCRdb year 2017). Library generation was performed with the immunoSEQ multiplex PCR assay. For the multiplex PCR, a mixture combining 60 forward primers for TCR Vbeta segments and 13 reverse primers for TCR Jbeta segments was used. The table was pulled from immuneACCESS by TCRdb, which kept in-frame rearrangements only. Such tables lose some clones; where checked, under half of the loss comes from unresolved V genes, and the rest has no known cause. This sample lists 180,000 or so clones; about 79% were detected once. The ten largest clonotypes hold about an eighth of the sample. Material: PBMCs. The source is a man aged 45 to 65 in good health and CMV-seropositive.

The CDR3 region has the DNA TGTGCCAGCAGCCAGGCGACTCCACCCTATGGCTACACCTTC. Translated, it gives CASSQATPPYGYTF. The rearrangement links TRBV16 to TRBJ1-2; D unclear. The CDR3 covers 14 residues. V was shortened by 3 bases and J by 4 bases, with 12 bases between the two germline ends. The germline CDR1 and CDR2 sequences are KGHSY and FQNENV.

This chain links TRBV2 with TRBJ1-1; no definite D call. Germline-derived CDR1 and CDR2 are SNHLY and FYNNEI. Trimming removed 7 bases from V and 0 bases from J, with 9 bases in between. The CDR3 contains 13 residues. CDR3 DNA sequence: TGTGCCAGCACTACCAGGATGAACACTGAAGCTTTCTTT. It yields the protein CASTTRMNTEAFF.

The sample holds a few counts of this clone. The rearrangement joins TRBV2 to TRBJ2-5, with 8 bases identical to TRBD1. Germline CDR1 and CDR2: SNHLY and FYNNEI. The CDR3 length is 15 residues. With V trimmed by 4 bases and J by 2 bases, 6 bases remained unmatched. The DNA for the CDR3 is TGTGCCAGCAGTGTACAAGGACAGGGACAAGAGACCCAGTACTTC. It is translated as CASSVQGQGQETQYF.

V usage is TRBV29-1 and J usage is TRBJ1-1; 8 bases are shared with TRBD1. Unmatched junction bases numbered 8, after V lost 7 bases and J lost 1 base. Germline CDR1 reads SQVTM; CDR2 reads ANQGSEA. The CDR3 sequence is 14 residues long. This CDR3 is CSALGQATNTEAFF. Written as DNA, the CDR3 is TGCAGCGCCCTGGGACAGGCTACGAACACTGAAGCTTTCTTT. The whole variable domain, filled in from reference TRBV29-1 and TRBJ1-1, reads SAVISQKPSRDICQRGTSLTIQCQVDSQVTMMFWYRQQPGQSLTLIATANQGSEATYESGFVIDKFPISRPNLTFSTLTVSNMSPEDSSIYLCSALGQATNTEAFFGQGTRLTVV.

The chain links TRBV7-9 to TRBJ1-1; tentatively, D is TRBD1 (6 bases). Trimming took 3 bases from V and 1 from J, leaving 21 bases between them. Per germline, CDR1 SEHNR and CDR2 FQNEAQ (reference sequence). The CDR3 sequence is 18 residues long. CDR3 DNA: TGTGCCAGCAGCTTGGTGGGGGCAGGGTTTATTCCGAACACTGAAGCTTTCTTT. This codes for CASSLVGAGFIPNTEAFF.

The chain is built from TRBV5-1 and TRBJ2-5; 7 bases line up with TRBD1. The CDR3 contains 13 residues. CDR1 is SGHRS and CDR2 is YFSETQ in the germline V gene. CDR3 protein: CSSGTEYQETQYF. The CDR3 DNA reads TGCTCTTCCGGGACAGAGTACCAAGAGACCCAGTACTTC. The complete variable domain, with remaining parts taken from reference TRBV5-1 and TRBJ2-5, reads KAGVTQTPRYLIKTRGQQVTLSCSPISGHRSVSWYQQTPGQGLQFLFEYFSETQRNKGNFPGRFSGRQFSNSRSEMNVSTLELGDSALYLCSSGTEYQETQYFGPGTRLLVL.

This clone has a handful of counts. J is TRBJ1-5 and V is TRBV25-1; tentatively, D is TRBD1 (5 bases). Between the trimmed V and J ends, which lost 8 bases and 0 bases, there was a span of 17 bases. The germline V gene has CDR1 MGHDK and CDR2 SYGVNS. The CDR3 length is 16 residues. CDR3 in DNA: TGTGCCAGCCCCTTGGGGGGAGATAGTAGCAATCAGCCCCAGCATTTT. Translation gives CASPLGGDSSNQPQHF.

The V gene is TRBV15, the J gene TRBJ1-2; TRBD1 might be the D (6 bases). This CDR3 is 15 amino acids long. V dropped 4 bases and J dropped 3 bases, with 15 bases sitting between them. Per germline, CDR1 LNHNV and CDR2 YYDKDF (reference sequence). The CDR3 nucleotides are TGTGCCACCAGCATATACCCACAGGGAGACTATGGCTACACCTTC. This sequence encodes CATSIYPQGDYGYTF.

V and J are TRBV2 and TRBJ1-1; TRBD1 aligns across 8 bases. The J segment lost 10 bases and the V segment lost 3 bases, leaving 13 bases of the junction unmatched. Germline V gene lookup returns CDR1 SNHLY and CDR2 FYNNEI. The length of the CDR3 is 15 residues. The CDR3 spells CASSDNQGAPGPAFF. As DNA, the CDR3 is TGTGCCAGCAGTGATAACCAGGGGGCGCCGGGCCCAGCTTTCTTT.

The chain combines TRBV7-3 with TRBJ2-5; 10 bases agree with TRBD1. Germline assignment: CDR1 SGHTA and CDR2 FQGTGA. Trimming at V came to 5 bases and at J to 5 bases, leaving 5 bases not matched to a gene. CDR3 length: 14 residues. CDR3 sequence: CASSVTGGGETQYF. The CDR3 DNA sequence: TGTGCCAGCAGCGTGACAGGGGGCGGGGAGACCCAGTACTTC. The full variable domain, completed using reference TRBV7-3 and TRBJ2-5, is GAGVSQTPSNKVTEKGKYVELRCDPISGHTALYWYRQSLGQGPEFLIYFQGTGAADDSGLPNDRFFAVRPEGSVSTLKIQRTERGDSAVYLCASSVTGGGETQYFGPGTRLLVL.

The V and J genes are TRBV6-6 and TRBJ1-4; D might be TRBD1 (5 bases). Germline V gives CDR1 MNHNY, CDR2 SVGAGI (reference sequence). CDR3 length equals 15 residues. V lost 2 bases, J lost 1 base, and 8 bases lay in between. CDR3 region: CASSYQGVTNEKLFF. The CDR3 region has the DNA TGTGCCAGCAGTTACCAAGGGGTAACTAATGAAAAACTGTTTTTT.

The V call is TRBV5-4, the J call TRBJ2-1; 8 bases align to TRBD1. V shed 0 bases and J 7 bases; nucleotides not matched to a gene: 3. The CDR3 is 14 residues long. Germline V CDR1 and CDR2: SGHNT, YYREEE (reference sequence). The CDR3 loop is CASSLEGQGNEQFF. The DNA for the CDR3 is TGTGCCAGCAGCTTGGAAGGACAGGGAAATGAGCAGTTCTTC.

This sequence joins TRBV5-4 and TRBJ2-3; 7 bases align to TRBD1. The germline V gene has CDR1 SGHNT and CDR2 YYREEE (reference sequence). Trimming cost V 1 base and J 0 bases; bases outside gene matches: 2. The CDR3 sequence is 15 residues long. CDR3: CASSLPGGSTDTQYF. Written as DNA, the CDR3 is TGTGCCAGCAGCTTGCCAGGGGGTAGCACAGATACGCAGTATTTT.

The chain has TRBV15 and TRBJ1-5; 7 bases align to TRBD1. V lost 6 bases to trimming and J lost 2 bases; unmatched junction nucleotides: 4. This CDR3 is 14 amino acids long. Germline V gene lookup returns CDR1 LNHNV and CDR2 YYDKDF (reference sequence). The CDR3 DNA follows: TGTGCCACCAGATCCGACAGGGGCAATCAGCCCCAGCATTTT. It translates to CATRSDRGNQPQHF.

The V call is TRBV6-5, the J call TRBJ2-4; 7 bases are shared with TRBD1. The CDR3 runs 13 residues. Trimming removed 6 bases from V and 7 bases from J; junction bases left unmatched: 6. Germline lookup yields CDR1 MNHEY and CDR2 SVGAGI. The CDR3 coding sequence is TGTGCCAGCAGCCCGACAGGGTACAACATTCAGTACTTC. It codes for CASSPTGYNIQYF.

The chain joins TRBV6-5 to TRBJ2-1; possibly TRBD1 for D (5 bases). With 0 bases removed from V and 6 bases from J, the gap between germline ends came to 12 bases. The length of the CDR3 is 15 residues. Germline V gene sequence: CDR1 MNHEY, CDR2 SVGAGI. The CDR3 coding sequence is TGTGCCAGCAGTTACTCGAACCAGGGAACCAATGAGCAGTTCTTC. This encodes CASSYSNQGTNEQFF.

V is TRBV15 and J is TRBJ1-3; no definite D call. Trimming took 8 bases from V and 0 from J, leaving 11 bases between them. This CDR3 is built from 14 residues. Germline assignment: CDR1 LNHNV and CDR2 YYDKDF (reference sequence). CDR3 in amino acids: CATRLAGSGNTIYF. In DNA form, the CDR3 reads TGTGCCACCCGTCTGGCAGGCTCTGGAAACACCATATATTTT.

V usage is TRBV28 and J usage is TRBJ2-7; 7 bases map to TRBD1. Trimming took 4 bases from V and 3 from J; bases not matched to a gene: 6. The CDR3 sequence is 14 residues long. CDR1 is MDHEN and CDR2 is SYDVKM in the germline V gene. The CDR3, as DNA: TGTGCCAGCAGTTCCCCTCGACAGGGCTACGAGCAGTACTTC. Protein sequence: CASSSPRQGYEQYF.

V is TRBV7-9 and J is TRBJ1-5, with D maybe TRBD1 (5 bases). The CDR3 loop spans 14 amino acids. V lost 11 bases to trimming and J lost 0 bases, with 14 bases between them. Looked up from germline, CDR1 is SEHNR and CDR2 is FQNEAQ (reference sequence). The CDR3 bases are TGTGCCCTTGGGGGGGTTAATAGCAATCAGCCCCAGCATTTT. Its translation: CALGGVNSNQPQHF.

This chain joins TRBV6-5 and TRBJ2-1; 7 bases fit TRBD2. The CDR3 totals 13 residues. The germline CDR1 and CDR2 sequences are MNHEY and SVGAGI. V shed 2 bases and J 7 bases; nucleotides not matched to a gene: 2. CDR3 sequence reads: CASSYGEGNEQFF. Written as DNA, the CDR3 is TGTGCCAGCAGTTACGGGGAGGGGAATGAGCAGTTCTTC.

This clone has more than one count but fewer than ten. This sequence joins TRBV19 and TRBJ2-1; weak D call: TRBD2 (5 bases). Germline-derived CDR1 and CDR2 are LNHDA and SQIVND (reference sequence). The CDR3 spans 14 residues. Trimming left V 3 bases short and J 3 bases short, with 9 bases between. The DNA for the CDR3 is TGTGCCAGTAGTATGGGAGATTACTACAATGAGCAGTTCTTC. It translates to CASSMGDYYNEQFF.

CDR3 coding DNA: TGTGCCAGCACTTCTCTGGGGGGTGGGCAGTTCTTC. Its protein product is CASTSLGGGQFF. The chain combines TRBV2 with TRBJ2-1; a possible D gene is TRBD2 (6 bases). This CDR3 is 12 amino acids long. Trimming cost V 7 bases and J 12 bases, with 16 bases left between them. Germline V CDR1 and CDR2: SNHLY, FYNNEI.

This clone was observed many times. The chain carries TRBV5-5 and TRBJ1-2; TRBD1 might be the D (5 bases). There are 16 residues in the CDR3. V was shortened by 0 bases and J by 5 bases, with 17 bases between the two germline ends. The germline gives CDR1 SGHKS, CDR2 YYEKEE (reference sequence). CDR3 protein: CASSLGAGRTGYGYTF. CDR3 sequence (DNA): TGTGCCAGCAGCTTGGGGGCGGGACGGACTGGGTATGGCTACACCTTC.

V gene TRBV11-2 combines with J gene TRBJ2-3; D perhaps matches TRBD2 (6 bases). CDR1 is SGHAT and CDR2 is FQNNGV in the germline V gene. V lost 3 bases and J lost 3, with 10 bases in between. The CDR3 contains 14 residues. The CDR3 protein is CASSFSGATDTQYF. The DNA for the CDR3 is TGTGCCAGCAGCTTTAGCGGAGCTACAGATACGCAGTATTTT.

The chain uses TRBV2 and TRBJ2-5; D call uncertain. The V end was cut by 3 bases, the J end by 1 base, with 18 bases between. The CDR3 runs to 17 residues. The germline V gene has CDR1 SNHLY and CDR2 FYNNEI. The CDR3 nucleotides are TGTGCCAGCAGTGATCCGAGACTGAGGTCCCCCCAAGAGACCCAGTACTTC. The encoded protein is CASSDPRLRSPQETQYF.